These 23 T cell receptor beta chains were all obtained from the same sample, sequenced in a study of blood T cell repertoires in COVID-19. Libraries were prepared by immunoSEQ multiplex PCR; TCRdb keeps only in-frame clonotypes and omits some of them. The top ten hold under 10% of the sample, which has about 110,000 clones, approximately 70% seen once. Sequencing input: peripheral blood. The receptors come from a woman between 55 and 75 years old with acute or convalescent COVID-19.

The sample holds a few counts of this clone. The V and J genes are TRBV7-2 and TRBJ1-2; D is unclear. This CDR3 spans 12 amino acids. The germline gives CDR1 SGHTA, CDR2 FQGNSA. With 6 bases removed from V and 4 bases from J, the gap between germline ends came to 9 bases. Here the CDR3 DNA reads TGTGCCAGCAGTCAGTACCCCTATGGCTACACCTTC. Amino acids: CASSQYPYGYTF. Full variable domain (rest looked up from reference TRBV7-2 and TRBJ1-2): GAGVSQSPSNKVTEKGKDVELRCDPISGHTALYWYRQSLGQGLEFLIYFQGNSAPDKSGLPSDRFSAERTGGSVSTLTIQRTQQEDSAVYLCASSQYPYGYTFGSGTRLTVV.

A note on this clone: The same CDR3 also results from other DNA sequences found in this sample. In nucleotides, the CDR3 is TGTGCCAGCAGTCCGGACAGATCCTACGAGCAGTACTTC. This codes for CASSPDRSYEQYF. V usage is TRBV6-2 or TRBV6-3 and J usage is TRBJ2-7; maybe TRBD1 (6 bases). V gave up 5 bases and J gave up 1 base, with 9 bases separating them. The CDR3 has 13 residues. The germline V gene encodes CDR1 MNHEY and CDR2 SVGEGT.

This chain's CDR3 is CASSEGRRNEKLFF. In nucleotides, the CDR3 is TGTGCCAGCAGTGAGGGCAGACGTAATGAAAAACTGTTTTTT. J is TRBJ1-4 and V is TRBV6-1, with no clear D. The germline V gene has CDR1 MNHNS and CDR2 SASEGT. This CDR3 comprises 14 residues. V gave up 3 bases and J gave up 4 bases, with 9 bases separating them.

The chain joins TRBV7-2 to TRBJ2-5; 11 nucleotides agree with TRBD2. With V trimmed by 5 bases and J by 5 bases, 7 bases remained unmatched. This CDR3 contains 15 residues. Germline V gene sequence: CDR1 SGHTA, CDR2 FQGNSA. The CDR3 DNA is TGTGCCAGCAGCACCTTAGCGGGGGGGCGGGAGACCCAGTACTTC. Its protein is CASSTLAGGRETQYF.

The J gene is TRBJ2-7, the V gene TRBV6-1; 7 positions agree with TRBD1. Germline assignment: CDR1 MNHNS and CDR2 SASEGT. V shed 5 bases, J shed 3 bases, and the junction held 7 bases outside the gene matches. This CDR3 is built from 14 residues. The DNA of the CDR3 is TGTGCCAGCAGTTGGGGAACAGGGGACTACGAGCAGTACTTC. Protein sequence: CASSWGTGDYEQYF.

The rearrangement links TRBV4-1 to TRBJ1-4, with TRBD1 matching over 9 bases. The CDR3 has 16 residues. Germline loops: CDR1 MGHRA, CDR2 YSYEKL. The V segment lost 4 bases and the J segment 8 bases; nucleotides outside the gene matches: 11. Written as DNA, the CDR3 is TGCGCCAGCAGCCGAGGGGGACAGGGCGGGTTGGAAAAACTGTTTTTT. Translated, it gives CASSRGGQGGLEKLFF.

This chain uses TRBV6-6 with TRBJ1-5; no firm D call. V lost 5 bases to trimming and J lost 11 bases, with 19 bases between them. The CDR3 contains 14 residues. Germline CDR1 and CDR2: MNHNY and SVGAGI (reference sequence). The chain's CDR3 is CASSPPSVAHTQHF. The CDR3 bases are TGTGCCAGCAGTCCTCCTTCTGTAGCGCACACCCAGCATTTT.

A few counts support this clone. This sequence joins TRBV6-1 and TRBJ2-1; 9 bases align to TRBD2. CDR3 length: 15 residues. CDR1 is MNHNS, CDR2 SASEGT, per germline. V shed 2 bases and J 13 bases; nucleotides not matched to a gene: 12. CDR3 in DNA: TGTGCCAGCAGTGAACTGGCGGGGGGGCGGACGGGCCAGTTCTTC. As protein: CASSELAGGRTGQFF.

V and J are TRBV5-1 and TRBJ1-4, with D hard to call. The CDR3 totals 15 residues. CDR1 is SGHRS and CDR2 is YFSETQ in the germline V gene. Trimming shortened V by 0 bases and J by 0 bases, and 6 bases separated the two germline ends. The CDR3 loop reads CASSLVGTTNEKLFF. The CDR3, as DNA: TGCGCCAGCAGCTTGGTCGGGACAACTAATGAAAAACTGTTTTTT. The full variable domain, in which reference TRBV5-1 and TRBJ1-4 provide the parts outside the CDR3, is KAGVTQTPRYLIKTRGQQVTLSCSPISGHRSVSWYQQTPGQGLQFLFEYFSETQRNKGNFPGRFSGRQFSNSRSEMNVSTLELGDSALYLCASSLVGTTNEKLFFGSGTQLSVL.

The CDR3 sequence: CASSELGGTGNTIYF. CDR3 DNA sequence: TGTGCCAGCAGTGAACTGGGGGGGACTGGAAACACCATATATTTT. The chain joins TRBV6-1 to TRBJ1-3; perhaps TRBD1 as D (5 bases). V shed 2 bases and J shed 2 bases, with 10 bases lying between them. CDR1 MNHNS and CDR2 SASEGT come from the germline V gene. This CDR3 region has 15 residues.

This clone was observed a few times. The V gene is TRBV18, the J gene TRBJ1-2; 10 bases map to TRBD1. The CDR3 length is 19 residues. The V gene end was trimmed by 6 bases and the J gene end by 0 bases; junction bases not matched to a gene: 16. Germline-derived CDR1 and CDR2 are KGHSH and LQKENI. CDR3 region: CASSNRSGTGAVANYGYTF. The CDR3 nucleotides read TGTGCCAGCTCCAACCGTTCGGGGACAGGGGCAGTGGCTAACTATGGCTACACCTTC.

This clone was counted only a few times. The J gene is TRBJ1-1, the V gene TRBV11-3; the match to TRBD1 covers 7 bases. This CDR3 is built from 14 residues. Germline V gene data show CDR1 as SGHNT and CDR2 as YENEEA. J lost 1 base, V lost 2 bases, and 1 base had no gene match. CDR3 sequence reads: CASSLQGENTEAFF. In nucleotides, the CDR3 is TGTGCCAGCAGCTTACAGGGGGAGAACACTGAAGCTTTCTTT. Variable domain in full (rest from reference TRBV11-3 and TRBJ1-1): EAGVVQSPRYKIIEKKQPVAFWCNPISGHNTLYWYLQNLGQGPELLIRYENEEAVDDSQLPKDRFSAERLKGVDSTLKIQPAELGDSAVYLCASSLQGENTEAFFGQGTRLTVV.

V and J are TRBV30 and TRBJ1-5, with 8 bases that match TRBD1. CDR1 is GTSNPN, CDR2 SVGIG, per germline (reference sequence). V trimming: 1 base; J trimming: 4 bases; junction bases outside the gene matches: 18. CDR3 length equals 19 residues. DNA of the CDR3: TGTGCCTGGAGTGATAGGACAGGGTTCGGTCGTGATGTTAATCAGCCCCAGCATTTT. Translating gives CAWSDRTGFGRDVNQPQHF.

DNA for the CDR3: TGTGCCAGCAGTCGTACAGGCTCTGGAAACACCATATATTTT. This gives the protein CASSRTGSGNTIYF. This chain uses TRBV6-5 with TRBJ1-3, with D tentatively TRBD1 (5 bases). Germline V gives CDR1 MNHEY, CDR2 SVGAGI. With 5 bases removed from V and 0 bases from J, the gap between germline ends came to 8 bases. This CDR3 has 14 amino acids.

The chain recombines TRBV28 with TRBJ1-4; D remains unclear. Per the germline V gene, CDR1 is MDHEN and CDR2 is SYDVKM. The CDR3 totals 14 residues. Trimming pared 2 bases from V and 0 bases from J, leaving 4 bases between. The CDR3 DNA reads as TGTGCCAGCAGTTTAGGAGCAACTAATGAAAAACTGTTTTTT. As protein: CASSLGATNEKLFF.

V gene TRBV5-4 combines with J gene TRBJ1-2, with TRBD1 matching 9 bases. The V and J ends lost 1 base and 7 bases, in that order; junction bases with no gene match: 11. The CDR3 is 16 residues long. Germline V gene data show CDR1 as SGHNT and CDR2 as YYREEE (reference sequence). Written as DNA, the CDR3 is TGTGCCAGCAGCTTGTACCCCGGGACAGGGCTTGGTGGCTACACCTTC. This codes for CASSLYPGTGLGGYTF. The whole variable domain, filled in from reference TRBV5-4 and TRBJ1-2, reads ETGVTQSPTHLIKTRGQQVTLRCSSQSGHNTVSWYQQALGQGPQFIFQYYREEENGRGNFPPRFSGLQFPNYSSELNVNALELDDSALYLCASSLYPGTGLGGYTFGSGTRLTVV.

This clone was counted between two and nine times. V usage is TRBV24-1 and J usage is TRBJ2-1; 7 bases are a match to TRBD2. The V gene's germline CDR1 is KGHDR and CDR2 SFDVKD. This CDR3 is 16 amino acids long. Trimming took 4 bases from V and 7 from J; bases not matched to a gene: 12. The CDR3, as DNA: TGTGCCACCAGTGACCACCGCGGGGGTGAGGAGAATGAGCAGTTCTTC. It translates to CATSDHRGGEENEQFF.

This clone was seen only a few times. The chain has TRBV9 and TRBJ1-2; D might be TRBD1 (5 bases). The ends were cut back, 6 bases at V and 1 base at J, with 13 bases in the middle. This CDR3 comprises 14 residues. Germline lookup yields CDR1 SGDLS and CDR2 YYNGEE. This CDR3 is CASNPDSLNYGYTF. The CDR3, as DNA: TGTGCCAGCAACCCCGACAGCCTTAACTATGGCTACACCTTC.

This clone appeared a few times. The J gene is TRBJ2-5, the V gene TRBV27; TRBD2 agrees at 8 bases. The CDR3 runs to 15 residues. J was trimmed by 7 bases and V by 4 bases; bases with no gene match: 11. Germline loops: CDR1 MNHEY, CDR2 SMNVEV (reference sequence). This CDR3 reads CASSCTGGAVATQYF. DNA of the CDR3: TGTGCCAGCAGTTGCACGGGGGGGGCGGTCGCGACCCAGTACTTC.

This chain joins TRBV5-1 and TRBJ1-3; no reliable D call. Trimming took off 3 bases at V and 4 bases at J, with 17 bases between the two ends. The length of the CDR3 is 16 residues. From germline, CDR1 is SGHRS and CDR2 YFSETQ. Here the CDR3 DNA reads TGCGCCAGCAGCTCCTCCGATTATACTTCCGGAAACACCATATATTTT. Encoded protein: CASSSSDYTSGNTIYF.

The CDR3 spells CASSVLGTGKLFF. The DNA for the CDR3 is TGTGCCAGCAGCGTCCTCGGGACAGGAAAACTGTTTTTT. This chain connects TRBV7-8 to TRBJ1-4; 8 positions match TRBD1. Germline-derived CDR1 and CDR2 are SGHVS and FQNEAQ. The CDR3 runs 13 residues. V lost 5 bases and J lost 10; bases outside the gene matches: 6.

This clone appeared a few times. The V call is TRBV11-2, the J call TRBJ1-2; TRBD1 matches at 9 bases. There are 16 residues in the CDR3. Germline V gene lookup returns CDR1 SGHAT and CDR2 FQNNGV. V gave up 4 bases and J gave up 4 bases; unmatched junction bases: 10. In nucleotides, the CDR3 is TGTGCCAGCAGCTCCGGACAGGGGATGTATGGCTATGGCTACACCTTC. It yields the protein CASSSGQGMYGYGYTF.

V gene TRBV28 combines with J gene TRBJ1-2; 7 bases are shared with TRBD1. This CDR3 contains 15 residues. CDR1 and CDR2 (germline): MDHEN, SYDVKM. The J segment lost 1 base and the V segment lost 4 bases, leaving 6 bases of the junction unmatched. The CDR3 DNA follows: TGTGCCAGCAGTTCGAGGGGGCTCGGTAACTATGGCTACACCTTC. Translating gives CASSSRGLGNYGYTF.